The clone carrying this T cell receptor beta chain has just a few counts. What it binds is unknown. The CDR3 sequence is 14 residues long. The germline CDR1 and CDR2 sequences are SGDLS and YYNGEE. Trimming removed 2 bases from V and 4 bases from J, with 11 bases in between. Every sample gave at least 5.5 micrograms of total RNA when it was extracted. This specimen comes from a study of blood T cells in healthy people across ages. General study findings and limits: Diversity was estimated from one million T cells, and these estimates were considered underestimates. CMV infection status of these donors was not known.

Combining a sample-barcoded 5' primer with a J-beta primer mix, a second PCR ran for roughly 7 to 12 cycles. TCRdb itself ran the 5' RACE reads through MiXCR, one entry per CDR3 protein. The table records approximately 600,000 distinct CDR3 sequences, approximately 50% of them present only once. The clonotype originates from a man in his fifties or sixties in good health. The sample consisted of blood. The V gene is TRBV9, the J gene TRBJ2-3, with D possibly TRBD1 on 5 matching bases. CDR3 amino acids: CASSVGLGADTQYF. The CDR3 DNA is TGTGCCAGCAGCGTCGGTCTAGGGGCAGATACGCAGTATTTT.